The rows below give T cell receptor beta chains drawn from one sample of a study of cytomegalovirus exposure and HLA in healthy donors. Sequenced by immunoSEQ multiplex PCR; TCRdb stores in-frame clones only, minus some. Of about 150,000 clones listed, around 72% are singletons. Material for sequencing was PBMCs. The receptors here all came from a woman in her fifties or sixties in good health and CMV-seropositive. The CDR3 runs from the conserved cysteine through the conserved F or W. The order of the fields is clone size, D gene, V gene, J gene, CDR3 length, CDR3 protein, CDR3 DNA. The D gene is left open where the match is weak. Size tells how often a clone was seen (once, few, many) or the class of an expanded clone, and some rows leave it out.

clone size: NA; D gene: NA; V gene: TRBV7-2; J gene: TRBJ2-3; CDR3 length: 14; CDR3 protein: CASSLFSGTDTQYF; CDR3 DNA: TGTGCCAGCAGCTTGTTCAGTGGCACAGATACGCAGTATTTT
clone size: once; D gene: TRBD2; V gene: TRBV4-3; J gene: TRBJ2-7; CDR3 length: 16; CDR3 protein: CASSQGGGRFATEQYF; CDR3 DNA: TGCGCCAGCAGCCAGGGCGGCGGGAGGTTCGCTACCGAGCAGTACTTC
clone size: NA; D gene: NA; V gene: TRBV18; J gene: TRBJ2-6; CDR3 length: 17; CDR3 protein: CASSPTVSSSGANGLTF; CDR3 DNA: TGTGCCAGCTCACCAACAGTCTCGAGCTCTGGGGCCAACGGCCTGACTTTC
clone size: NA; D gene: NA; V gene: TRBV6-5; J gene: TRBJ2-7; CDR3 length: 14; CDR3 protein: CASKEQGWNYEQYF; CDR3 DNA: TGTGCCAGCAAAGAACAGGGTTGGAACTACGAGCAGTACTTC
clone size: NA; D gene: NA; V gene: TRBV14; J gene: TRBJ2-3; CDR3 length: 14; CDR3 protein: CASSQRTGVDTQYF; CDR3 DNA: TGTGCCAGCAGCCAAAGAACAGGTGTTGATACGCAGTATTTT
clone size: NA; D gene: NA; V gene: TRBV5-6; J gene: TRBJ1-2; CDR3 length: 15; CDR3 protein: CASSLQGRINYGYTF; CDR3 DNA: TGTGCCAGCAGCTTGCAGGGGAGAATTAACTATGGCTACACCTTC
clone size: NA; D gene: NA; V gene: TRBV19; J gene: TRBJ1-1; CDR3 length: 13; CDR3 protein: CASSSTMNTEAFF; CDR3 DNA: TGTGCCAGTAGTTCTACCATGAACACTGAAGCTTTCTTT
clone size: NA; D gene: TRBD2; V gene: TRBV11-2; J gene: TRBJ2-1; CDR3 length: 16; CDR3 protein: CASSLGLAGGGYEQFF; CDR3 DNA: TGTGCCAGCAGCTTAGGACTAGCGGGAGGTGGGTATGAGCAGTTCTTC
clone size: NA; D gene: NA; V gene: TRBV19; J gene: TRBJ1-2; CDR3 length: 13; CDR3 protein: CASSRSLNYGYTF; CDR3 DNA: TGTGCCAGTAGTCGGAGCCTAAACTATGGCTACACCTTC
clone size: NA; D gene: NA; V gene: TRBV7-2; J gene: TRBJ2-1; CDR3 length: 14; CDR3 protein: CASSLGAGHNEQFF; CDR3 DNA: TGTGCCAGCAGCCTGGGGGCCGGGCACAATGAGCAGTTCTTC
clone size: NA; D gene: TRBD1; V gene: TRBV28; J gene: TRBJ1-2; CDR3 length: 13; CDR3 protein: CASNRGQAAGYTF; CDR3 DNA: TGTGCCAGTAATCGGGGACAGGCGGCCGGCTACACCTTC
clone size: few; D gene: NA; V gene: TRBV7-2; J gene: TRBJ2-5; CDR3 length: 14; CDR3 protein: CASSPVGAEETQYF; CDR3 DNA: TGTGCCAGCAGTCCTGTTGGGGCTGAAGAGACCCAGTACTTC
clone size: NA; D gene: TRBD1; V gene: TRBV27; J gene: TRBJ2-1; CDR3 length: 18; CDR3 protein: CASSSSRDRLSSYNEQFF; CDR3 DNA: TGTGCCAGCAGTTCCTCCCGGGACAGGCTCAGCTCCTACAATGAGCAGTTCTTC
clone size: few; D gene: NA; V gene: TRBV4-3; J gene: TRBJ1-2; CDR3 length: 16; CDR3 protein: CASSQDSGEDNYGYTF; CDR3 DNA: TGCGCCAGCAGCCAAGATTCAGGGGAAGATAACTATGGCTACACCTTC
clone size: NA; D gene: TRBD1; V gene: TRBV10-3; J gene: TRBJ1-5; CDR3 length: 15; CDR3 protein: CAISELGQANQPQHF; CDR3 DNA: TGTGCCATCAGTGAGCTTGGACAGGCAAATCAGCCCCAGCATTTT
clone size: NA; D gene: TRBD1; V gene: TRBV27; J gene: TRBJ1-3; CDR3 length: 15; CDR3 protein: CASRLTGAAGNTIYF; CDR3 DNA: TGTGCCAGCCGGCTTACAGGGGCCGCTGGAAACACCATATATTTT
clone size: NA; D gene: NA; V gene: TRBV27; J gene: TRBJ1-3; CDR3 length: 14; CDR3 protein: CASGRRGSGNTIYF; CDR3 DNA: TGTGCCAGCGGCCGACGGGGTTCTGGAAACACCATATATTTT
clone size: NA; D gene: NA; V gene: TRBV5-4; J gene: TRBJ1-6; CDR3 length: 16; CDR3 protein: CASSLAGGADHSPLHF; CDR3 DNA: TGTGCCAGCAGCTTGGCCGGAGGGGCGGACCATTCACCCCTCCACTTT
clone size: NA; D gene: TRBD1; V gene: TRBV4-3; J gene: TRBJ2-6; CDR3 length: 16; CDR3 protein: CASSQEGGSGANGLTF; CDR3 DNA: TGCGCCAGCAGCCAAGAAGGGGGCTCTGGGGCCAACGGCCTGACTTTC
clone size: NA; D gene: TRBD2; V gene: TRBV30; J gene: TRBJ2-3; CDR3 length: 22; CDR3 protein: CAWSAQRTSHLTTLLGVDTQYF; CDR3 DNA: TGTGCCTGGAGTGCCCAACGGACTAGCCACCTAACCACTCTTCTTGGCGTCGATACGCAGTATTTT
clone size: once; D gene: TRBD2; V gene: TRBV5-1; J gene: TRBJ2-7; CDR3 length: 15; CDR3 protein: CASRGRTSGSAEQYF; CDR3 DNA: TGCGCCAGCAGGGGGAGGACTAGCGGGAGTGCCGAGCAGTACTTC
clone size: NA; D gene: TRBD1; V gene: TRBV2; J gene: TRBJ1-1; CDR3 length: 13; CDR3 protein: CASRTGANTEAFF; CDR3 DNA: TGTGCCAGCAGAACAGGGGCAAACACTGAAGCTTTCTTT
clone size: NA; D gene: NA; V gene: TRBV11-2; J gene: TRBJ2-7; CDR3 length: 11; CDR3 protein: CASSLVFEQYF; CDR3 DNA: TGTGCCAGCAGCTTAGTCTTCGAGCAGTACTTC
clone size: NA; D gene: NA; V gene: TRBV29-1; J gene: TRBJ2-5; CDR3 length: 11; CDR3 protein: CSSIAEETQYF; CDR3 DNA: TGCAGCTCCATAGCGGAAGAGACCCAGTACTTC
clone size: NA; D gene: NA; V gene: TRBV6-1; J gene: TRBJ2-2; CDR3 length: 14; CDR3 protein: CAIPEAEYTGELFF; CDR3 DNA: TGTGCGATCCCAGAGGCCGAGTATACCGGGGAGCTGTTTTTT
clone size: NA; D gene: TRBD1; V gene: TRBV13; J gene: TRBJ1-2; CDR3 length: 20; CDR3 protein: CASSLNGGDSGREGDYGYTF; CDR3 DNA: TGTGCCAGCAGCTTAAATGGGGGGGACAGCGGACGGGAGGGGGACTATGGCTACACCTTC
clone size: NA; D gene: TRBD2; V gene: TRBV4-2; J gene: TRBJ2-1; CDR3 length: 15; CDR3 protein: CASSQGLAGVNEQFF; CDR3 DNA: TGTGCCAGCAGCCAAGGACTAGCGGGAGTCAATGAGCAGTTCTTC
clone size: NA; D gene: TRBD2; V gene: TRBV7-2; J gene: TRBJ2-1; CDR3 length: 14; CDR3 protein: CASSLVGTRNEQFF; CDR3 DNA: TGTGCCAGCAGCTTAGTAGGGACTAGGAATGAGCAGTTCTTC
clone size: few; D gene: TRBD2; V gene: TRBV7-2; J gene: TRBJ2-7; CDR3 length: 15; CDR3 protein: CASSARTSDSYEQYF; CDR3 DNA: TGTGCCAGCAGCGCTCGGACTAGCGATTCCTACGAGCAGTACTTC
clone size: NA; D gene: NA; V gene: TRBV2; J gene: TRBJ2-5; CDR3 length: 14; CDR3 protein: CASSGRSEQETQYF; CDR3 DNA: TGTGCCAGCAGTGGTCGTTCAGAACAAGAGACCCAGTACTTC
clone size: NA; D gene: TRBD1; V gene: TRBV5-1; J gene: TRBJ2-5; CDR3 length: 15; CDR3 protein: CASSLARTGEETQYF; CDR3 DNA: TGCGCCAGCAGCTTGGCCCGGACAGGGGAAGAGACCCAGTACTTC
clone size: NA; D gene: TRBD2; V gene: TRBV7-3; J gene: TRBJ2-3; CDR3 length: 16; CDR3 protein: CASSPEGLAGVDTQYF; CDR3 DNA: TGTGCCAGCAGCCCCGAGGGTCTAGCGGGAGTAGATACGCAGTATTTT
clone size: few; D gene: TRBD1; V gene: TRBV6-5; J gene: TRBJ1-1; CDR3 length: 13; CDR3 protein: CASRTGGEGEAFF; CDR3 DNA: TGTGCCAGCCGAACAGGGGGCGAAGGTGAAGCTTTCTTT
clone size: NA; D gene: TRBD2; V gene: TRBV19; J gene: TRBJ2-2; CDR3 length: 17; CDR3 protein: CASSRLAGDSGTGELFF; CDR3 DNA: TGTGCCAGTAGTAGGCTAGCGGGAGATTCGGGCACCGGGGAGCTGTTTTTT
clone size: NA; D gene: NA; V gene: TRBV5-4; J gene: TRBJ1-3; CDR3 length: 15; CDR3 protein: CASSAVPASGNTIYF; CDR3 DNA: TGTGCCAGCAGCGCGGTCCCAGCCTCTGGAAACACCATATATTTT
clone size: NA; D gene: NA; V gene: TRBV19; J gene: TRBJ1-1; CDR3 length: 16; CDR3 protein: CASSIRAGQSNTEAFF; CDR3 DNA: TGTGCCAGTAGTATCCGAGCCGGACAGTCGAACACTGAAGCTTTCTTT
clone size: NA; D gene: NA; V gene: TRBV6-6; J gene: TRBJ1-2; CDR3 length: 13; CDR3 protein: CASSDQEGDGYTF; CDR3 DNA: TGTGCCAGCAGTGACCAGGAAGGGGATGGCTACACCTTC
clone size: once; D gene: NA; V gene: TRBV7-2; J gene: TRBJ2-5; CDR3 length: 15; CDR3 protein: CASSLGAGVGETQYF; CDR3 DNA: TGTGCCAGCAGCCTGGGAGCCGGGGTGGGGGAGACCCAGTACTTC
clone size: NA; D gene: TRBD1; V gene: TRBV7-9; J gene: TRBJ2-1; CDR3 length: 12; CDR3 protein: CASSSTGGEQFF; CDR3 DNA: TGTGCCAGCAGCTCCACAGGGGGTGAGCAGTTCTTC
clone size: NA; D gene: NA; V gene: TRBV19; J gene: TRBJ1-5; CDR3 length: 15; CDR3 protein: CASRDTGFSNQPQHF; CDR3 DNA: TGTGCCAGTAGGGACACAGGTTTTAGCAATCAGCCCCAGCATTTT
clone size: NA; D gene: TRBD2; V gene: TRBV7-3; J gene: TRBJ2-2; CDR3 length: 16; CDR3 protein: CASSPRTSESTGELFF; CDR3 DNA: TGTGCCAGCAGCCCGAGGACTAGCGAGAGCACCGGGGAGCTGTTTTTT
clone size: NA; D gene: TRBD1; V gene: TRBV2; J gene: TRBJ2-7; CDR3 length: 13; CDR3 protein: CASSPDRGNEQYF; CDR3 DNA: TGTGCCAGCAGTCCCGACAGGGGGAACGAGCAGTACTTC